Each of the 27 T cell receptor beta chains below was sequenced from the same sample in a study of CD8 T cells in Susac syndrome. Random hexamers were used to reverse transcribe about 0.5 to 1 ug of RNA. TCRdb processed the immunoSEQ multiplex PCR reads anew with MiXCR; each CDR3 protein has one entry. The sample includes about 300,000 distinct CDR3 sequences, around 91% of them seen just once. Sequencing used CD8+ T cells from PBMCs. The receptors stem from a human donor with multiple sclerosis.

V and J are TRBV4-1 and TRBJ1-6; D remains unclear. Germline V lookup: CDR1 MGHRA, CDR2 YSYEKL. Trimming cost V 1 base and J 8 bases, with 9 bases left between them. The CDR3 runs to 14 residues. The CDR3 nucleotides read TGCGCCAGCAGCCAAGCCCTGAGGGATTCACCCCTCCACTTT. Residues: CASSQALRDSPLHF.

The chain carries TRBV7-2 and TRBJ2-7; the match to TRBD2 covers 10 bases. Germline lookup yields CDR1 SGHTA and CDR2 FQGNSA. The CDR3 consists of 15 residues. V trimming: 2 bases; J trimming: 4 bases; junction bases outside the gene matches: 5. The CDR3 DNA reads TGTGCCAGCAGCTTATGGACTAGCGGCCTATACGAGCAGTACTTC. Translating gives CASSLWTSGLYEQYF.

This sequence joins TRBV2 and TRBJ2-3; D perhaps matches TRBD2 (6 bases). Between the trimmed V and J ends, which lost 7 bases and 1 base, there was a span of 12 bases. The CDR3 is made up of 14 amino acids. Looked up from germline, CDR1 is SNHLY and CDR2 is FYNNEI. The CDR3 loop reads CASTRPGGTDTQYF. Written as DNA, the CDR3 is TGTGCCAGCACGCGCCCGGGGGGCACAGATACGCAGTATTTT.

This chain links TRBV12-3 or TRBV12-4 with TRBJ2-6; TRBD2 is a possible D gene (5 bases). The CDR3 covers 16 residues. The V and J ends lost 3 bases and 0 bases respectively, with 9 bases between them. Written as DNA, the CDR3 is TGTGCCAGCAGTTTCCCGGGAACCTCTGGGGCCAACGTCCTGACTTTC. It specifies CASSFPGTSGANVLTF.

The chain is built from TRBV4-3 and TRBJ2-7; D is ambiguous. The CDR3 is 14 amino acids. Germline lookup yields CDR1 LGHNA and CDR2 YSLEER. Trimming took 0 bases from V and 0 from J, leaving 6 bases between them. DNA for the CDR3: TGCGCCAGCAGCCAAGATTGGAGCTCCTACGAGCAGTACTTC. Its translation is CASSQDWSSYEQYF.

This CDR3 is CASSQLTGQGATYEQYF. The DNA of the CDR3 is TGCGCCAGCAGCCAACTGACGGGACAGGGGGCAACCTACGAGCAGTACTTC. The rearrangement links TRBV4-1 to TRBJ2-7, with 12 bases that match TRBD1. J gave up 2 bases and V 2 bases, and 7 bases lay outside the gene matches. Germline values: CDR1 MGHRA, CDR2 YSYEKL. The CDR3 length is 17 residues.

The chain carries TRBV11-2 and TRBJ2-7; TRBD2 might be the D (6 bases). The CDR3 is 17 residues long. Deletions cut 1 base from V and 3 bases from J, with 19 bases between. Germline V gene lookup returns CDR1 SGHAT and CDR2 FQNNGV. The CDR3 here is CASSLVLARDLDYEQYF. CDR3 bases: TGTGCCAGCAGCTTAGTCCTAGCAAGGGACTTGGACTACGAGCAGTACTTC. The full variable domain, rest sourced from reference TRBV11-2 and TRBJ2-7, is EAGVAQSPRYKIIEKRQSVAFWCNPISGHATLYWYQQILGQGPKLLIQFQNNGVVDDSQLPKDRFSAERLKGVDSTLKIQPAKLEDSAVYLCASSLVLARDLDYEQYFGPGTRLTVT.

The chain carries TRBV7-8 and TRBJ1-1; the D gene is possibly TRBD1 (6 bases). The CDR3 is made up of 14 amino acids. V lost 8 bases, J lost 0 bases, and 13 bases lay in between. Germline CDR1 SGHVS, CDR2 FQNEAQ. In nucleotides, the CDR3 is TGTGCCAGCGGCACCCAGGGGTTGAACACTGAAGCTTTCTTT. Translation gives CASGTQGLNTEAFF.

Note on this clonotype: One end of the junction is discordant with germline, which a read error may explain. The chain employs TRBV2 and TRBJ2-3; a weak D match, TRBD2 (6 bases). CDR1 and CDR2 (germline): SNHLY, FYNNEI. This CDR3 has 16 amino acids. DNA for the CDR3: TGTGCCAGCAGGGCCCCCGGAGCGGAGGGTACAGATACGCAGTTTTTT. Translation gives CASRAPGAEGTDTQFF.

The chain has TRBV7-9 and TRBJ2-2; 9 bases agree with TRBD2. This CDR3 has 14 residues. Germline V gene data show CDR1 as SEHNR and CDR2 as FQNEAQ (reference sequence). Unmatched junction bases numbered 7, after V lost 7 bases and J lost 7 bases. The CDR3 region is CASTTSGLSGELFF. In nucleotides, the CDR3 is TGTGCCAGCACTACTAGCGGGCTTAGCGGGGAGCTGTTTTTT.

The chain joins TRBV13 to TRBJ2-1; 11 bases agree with TRBD2. V was pared by 5 bases and J by 7 bases, with 4 bases of the junction left unmatched. The CDR3 consists of 14 residues. From germline, CDR1 is PRHDT and CDR2 FYEKMQ (reference sequence). DNA for the CDR3: TGTGCCAGCAGCCTCTGGACTAGCGGGAATGAGCAGTTCTTC. Translation gives CASSLWTSGNEQFF.

Only one count was recorded for this clonotype. The V call is TRBV29-1, the J call TRBJ2-2; 10 bases fit TRBD2. The CDR3 runs to 15 residues. In germline, CDR1 is SQVTM, CDR2 ANQGSEA. The ends lost 4 bases at V and 6 bases at J; junction bases unmatched: 8. Here the CDR3 reads CSVATSGEVAGELFF. DNA of the CDR3: TGCAGCGTTGCTACTAGCGGGGAGGTGGCCGGGGAGCTGTTTTTT.

The chain uses TRBV7-9 and TRBJ2-7; 8 bases match TRBD1. With 1 base clipped from V and 3 bases from J, the junction kept 5 bases outside the gene matches. The CDR3 totals 15 residues. Germline V lookup: CDR1 SEHNR, CDR2 FQNEAQ (reference sequence). CDR3 sequence reads: CASSLEGDRSYEQYF. The CDR3 DNA follows: TGTGCCAGCAGCTTAGAGGGGGACAGGAGCTACGAGCAGTACTTC.

The chain is built from TRBV12-3 or TRBV12-4 and TRBJ1-5, with a possible D match to TRBD1 (5 bases). Trimming took 7 bases from V and 2 from J, leaving 15 bases between them. The CDR3 spans 15 residues. DNA of the CDR3: TGTGCCAGCACTCCGGACGGCAGGGGCAATCAGCCCCAGCATTTT. Translation gives CASTPDGRGNQPQHF.

The chain employs TRBV9 and TRBJ2-7; D remains unclear. The germline V and J ends were trimmed by 0 bases and 2 bases, with 6 bases remaining between them. Germline values: CDR1 SGDLS, CDR2 YYNGEE. CDR3 size: 13 residues. In DNA form, the CDR3 reads TGTGCCAGCAGCGTAGGAGAAACCTACGAGCAGTACTTC. As protein: CASSVGETYEQYF. Full variable domain (missing parts from reference TRBV9 and TRBJ2-7): DSGVTQTPKHLITATGQRVTLRCSPRSGDLSVYWYQQSLDQGLQFLIQYYNGEERAKGNILERFSAQQFPDLHSELNLSSLELGDSALYFCASSVGETYEQYFGPGTRLTVT.

This clonotype came up once. The J gene is TRBJ2-4, the V gene TRBV9, with 11 nucleotides matching TRBD1. The CDR3 sequence is 16 residues long. V lost 1 base to trimming and J lost 8 bases; unmatched junction nucleotides: 8. Germline V gene data show CDR1 as SGDLS and CDR2 as YYNGEE. The DNA of the CDR3 is TGTGCCAGCAGCGTATCAGGACAGGGGGCTGGGGACATTCAGTACTTC. It encodes CASSVSGQGAGDIQYF.

This chain joins TRBV29-1 and TRBJ2-2, with D perhaps matching TRBD1 or TRBD2 (6 bases each). This CDR3 is 13 amino acids long. CDR1 is SQVTM and CDR2 is ANQGSEA in the germline V gene. Trimming stripped 3 bases from V and 4 bases from J, with 9 bases between. The CDR3 is CSVEGGFTGELFF. The CDR3 DNA sequence: TGCAGCGTTGAGGGGGGCTTCACCGGGGAGCTGTTTTTT.

This clonotype was seen a single time. The chain couples TRBV12-3 or TRBV12-4 to TRBJ2-1, with 16 positions matching TRBD2. This CDR3 comprises 17 residues. V shed 4 bases and J 5 bases; nucleotides not matched to a gene: 5. The DNA for the CDR3 is TGTGCCAGCAGTTCGGGGACTAGCGGGAGGGGGGACAATGAGCAGTTCTTC. Translated: CASSSGTSGRGDNEQFF.

The genes are TRBV12-3 or TRBV12-4 and TRBJ2-3; TRBD2 might be the D (5 bases). Deletions cut 2 bases from V and 2 bases from J, with 11 bases between. The CDR3 consists of 15 residues. This CDR3 reads CASSLSSDTTDTQYF. In DNA form, the CDR3 reads TGTGCCAGCAGTTTAAGTAGCGACACCACAGATACGCAGTATTTT.

The genes are TRBV19 and TRBJ2-7, with 8 bases fitting TRBD2. V shed 3 bases, J shed 3 bases, and the junction held 16 bases outside the gene matches. The CDR3 is 18 amino acids. Germline V lookup: CDR1 LNHDA, CDR2 SQIVND (reference sequence). CDR3 nucleotides: TGTGCCAGTAGTATCGGCATGTCCGAGCTAGCGGGTAACTACGAGCAGTACTTC. Its protein is CASSIGMSELAGNYEQYF.

The chain uses TRBV20-1 and TRBJ1-2, with 10 bases matching TRBD1. This CDR3 is 14 amino acids long. Trimming at V came to 5 bases and at J to 4 bases, leaving 7 bases not matched to a gene. Germline V gene data show CDR1 as DFQATT and CDR2 as SNEGSKA (reference sequence). The CDR3 coding sequence is TGCAGTGCTGACCGGGACAGGGGATCCTATGGCTACACCTTC. It specifies CSADRDRGSYGYTF.

This chain links TRBV15 with TRBJ2-7, with D maybe TRBD1 (6 bases). The CDR3 consists of 12 residues. Germline values: CDR1 LNHNV, CDR2 YYDKDF (reference sequence). V shed 2 bases and J shed 6 bases, with 8 bases lying between them. The CDR3 coding sequence is TGTGCCACCAGCAGACTAGGGGGCGAGCAGTACTTC. Protein product: CATSRLGGEQYF.

DNA for the CDR3: TGTGCCAGCAACCCAGGGGGTTTGGGGGGAGAGACCCAGTACTTC. It yields the protein CASNPGGLGGETQYF. The genes are TRBV9 and TRBJ2-5; the D gene is possibly TRBD1 (7 bases). V was clipped by 6 bases and J by 4 bases, with 19 bases between them. The CDR3 consists of 15 residues. Germline CDR1 and CDR2: SGDLS and YYNGEE. The whole variable domain, remainder taken from reference TRBV9 and TRBJ2-5, is DSGVTQTPKHLITATGQRVTLRCSPRSGDLSVYWYQQSLDQGLQFLIQYYNGEERAKGNILERFSAQQFPDLHSELNLSSLELGDSALYFCASNPGGLGGETQYFGPGTRLLVL.

This sequence joins TRBV20-1 and TRBJ2-1; 9 bases fit TRBD1. Germline values: CDR1 DFQATT, CDR2 SNEGSKA (reference sequence). CDR3 length: 15 residues. The V and J ends lost 6 bases and 5 bases, in that order; junction bases with no gene match: 11. DNA of the CDR3: TGCAGTGCCAGGGAACGGAGGACAGGGGACAATGAGCAGTTCTTC. Amino acid sequence: CSARERRTGDNEQFF.

This chain uses TRBV29-1 with TRBJ2-3; D is ambiguous. Germline V CDR1 and CDR2: SQVTM, ANQGSEA. Deletions cut 6 bases from V and 1 base from J, with 11 bases between. The CDR3 extends over 13 amino acids. The CDR3 spells CSVTRTRTDTQYF. For the CDR3, the DNA is TGCAGCGTGACCAGGACCCGCACAGATACGCAGTATTTT.

This rearrangement joins TRBV12-3 or TRBV12-4 to TRBJ2-7; 7 bases are a match to TRBD1. V shed 3 bases and J 1 base; nucleotides not matched to a gene: 6. The CDR3 has 15 residues. For the CDR3, the DNA is TGTGCCAGCAGTTTGGGGCCGACAGGGTCCTACGAGCAGTACTTC. This gives the protein CASSLGPTGSYEQYF.

V usage is TRBV30 and J usage is TRBJ2-7, with 8 bases aligning to TRBD1. CDR3 length: 13 amino acids. The V and J ends lost 3 bases and 4 bases, in that order; junction bases with no gene match: 5. CDR1 is GTSNPN, CDR2 SVGIG, per germline (reference sequence). CDR3 loop: CAWSTDRVYEQYF. The CDR3 bases are TGTGCCTGGAGCACGGACAGGGTGTACGAGCAGTACTTC.